This is a list of T cell receptor beta chains from one sample in a study of response to subunit inactivated influenza vaccine. TCRdb reanalysed the RT-PCR reads using MiXCR and keeps one entry per CDR3 protein. The sample holds hundreds of thousands of distinct CDR3 sequences, approximately 14% seen once. This specimen consisted of PBMCs from blood, obtained about 11 days after vaccination. The receptors originated from a man aged 45-60 years who received an inactivated influenza vaccine. Both conserved end residues are part of each CDR3. The D gene is left open where the match is weak. A row's size may be missing; if present it is once, few, many or a size class.

j_call d_call clone_size v_call cdr3_nt cdr3_aa
TRBJ2-3 - few TRBV20-1 TGCAGTGCTAGAGATCGGGTGGGGCAGAGAGATACGCAGTATTTT CSARDRVGQRDTQYF
TRBJ2-5 - many TRBV5-6 TGTGCCAGCAGGACCTATCCCCAGGCAGACCGAGGGGAGACCCAGTACTTC CASRTYPQADRGETQYF
TRBJ2-7 TRBD2 - TRBV20-1 TGCAGTGCTAGGTCGGCGGGAGGGTACTACGAGCAGTACTTC CSARSAGGYYEQYF
TRBJ2-2 TRBD2 - TRBV15 TGTGCCACCAGCAGAGTGGTACAGTCGGGGGGAAGGGCCGGGGAGCTGTTTTTT CATSRVVQSGGRAGELFF
TRBJ2-3 - many TRBV7-6 TGTGCCAGCAGCTTCGGGGGATCCCGCACAGATACGCAGTATTTT CASSFGGSRTDTQYF
TRBJ1-5 - - TRBV20-1 TGCAGTGCTAGCCTGGGACCCCTCAATCAGCCCCAGCATTTT CSASLGPLNQPQHF
TRBJ2-7 - - TRBV21-1 TGTGCCATCTGTAGAGGCATCGGGACAGGCTCCTACGAGCAGTACTTC CAICRGIGTGSYEQYF
TRBJ2-7 - - TRBV10-3 TGTGCCATCAGTGATCCGGGACACTTGACATTC CAISDPGHLTF
TRBJ2-7 - many TRBV28 TGTGCCAGCGGCCGCGGCTACGAGCAGTACTTC CASGRGYEQYF
TRBJ2-5 TRBD1 - TRBV30 TGTGCCTGGAGTGTACGACAGGGGAGAGGAGAGACCCAGTACTTC CAWSVRQGRGETQYF
TRBJ2-3 - few TRBV5-5 TGTGCCAGCAGCTTGAGGGGATTCCTAGCCGCCAACACAGATACGCAGTATTTT CASSLRGFLAANTDTQYF
TRBJ2-7 - many TRBV7-8 TGTGCCAGCACACCTGCTGTCTGGTCCTACGAGCAGTACTTC CASTPAVWSYEQYF
TRBJ2-5 - - TRBV7-9 TGTGCCAGCAGCTTTATAAAGGGATCCACCGAGACCCAGTACTTC CASSFIKGSTETQYF
TRBJ2-6 - - TRBV28 TGTGCCAGCAGTTTGGCTGGACCCATATCTGGGGCCAACGTCCTGACTTTC CASSLAGPISGANVLTF
TRBJ2-1 - few TRBV9 TGTGCCAGCAGCGTAGGTGTTGGGTTTAGTGAGCAGTTCTTC CASSVGVGFSEQFF
TRBJ2-1 - - TRBV29-1 TGCAGCGTTGAAGGAATGGGGGCCAGGTACAATGAGCAGTTCTTC CSVEGMGARYNEQFF
TRBJ1-1 - once TRBV11-3 TGTGCCAGCAGCCCAGGAACGGGGGCTGACACTGAAGCTTTCTTT CASSPGTGADTEAFF
TRBJ2-6 - - TRBV10-3 TGTGCCCTTGGGGCCAACGTCCTGACTTTC CALGANVLTF
TRBJ2-3 TRBD2 few TRBV28 TGTGCCAGCACCCTGCTAACTAGCGGGATAGGGGATACGCAGTATTTT CASTLLTSGIGDTQYF
TRBJ1-2 - few TRBV28 TGTGCCAGCAGTTTGAGAGGGGAAGGCTACACCTTC CASSLRGEGYTF
TRBJ2-1 TRBD2 many TRBV4-3 TGCGCCAGCAGCCAAGATGGGGGGGGGGGAGCCTACAATGAGCAGTTCTTC CASSQDGGGGAYNEQFF
TRBJ2-5 - - TRBV7-9 TGTGCCAGCAGCTCGCTGCTAGTATCTTCCTCAGAGACCCAGTACTTC CASSSLLVSSSETQYF
TRBJ1-1 - - TRBV3-1 TGTGCCAGCAGTCTGGGGTCCCATATGAACACTGAAGCTTTCTTT CASSLGSHMNTEAFF
TRBJ2-3 - few TRBV15 TGTGCCACCAGCAGACCGACAGATACGCAGTATTTT CATSRPTDTQYF
TRBJ1-2 - - TRBV12-3/TRBV12-4 TGTGCCAGCAGGGGTGTGTCTGGCTACACCTTC CASRGVSGYTF
TRBJ2-5 TRBD1 - TRBV7-9 TGTGCCAGCAGCCGGACAGGGGGCGATGAGACCCAGTACTTC CASSRTGGDETQYF
TRBJ2-3 - - TRBV14 TGTGCCAGCAGCCCCCACCGAGGGATCCTACCCTCCACAGATACGCAGTATTTT CASSPHRGILPSTDTQYF
TRBJ2-3 TRBD1 few TRBV18 TGTGCCAGCTCACGGACAGGGGAGGATACGCAGTATTTT CASSRTGEDTQYF
TRBJ2-1 - many TRBV7-2 TGTGCCAGCAGCAATGCCGGGACCAGATCCTACAATGAGCAGTTCTTC CASSNAGTRSYNEQFF
TRBJ1-6 TRBD1 - TRBV7-2 TGTGCCAGCAGCTTACTGGGACAGGGCAATTCACCCCTCCACTTT CASSLLGQGNSPLHF
TRBJ2-7 TRBD2 - TRBV30 TGTGCCTGGAGCCCCGGGACTAGCGTCCCCTACGAGCAGTACTTC CAWSPGTSVPYEQYF
TRBJ2-7 TRBD1 few TRBV30 TGTGCCTGGAGTGTAACAACAGGGGATTCCTACGAGCAGTACTTC CAWSVTTGDSYEQYF
TRBJ2-2 - few TRBV24-1 TGTGCCACCAGTGATCCTGGGACATCCTGGGAGCTGTTTTTT CATSDPGTSWELFF